The T cell receptor beta chain described here comes from a study of regulatory T cells (dated by TCRdb to between 2018 and 2020). Notes on the research overall: Between CD3G-deficient patients and healthy controls, the study compared T-cell receptor beta repertoires in sorted regulatory T cells, conventional CD4+ T cells and CD8+ T cells. Points the paper makes about the study in general: Patient repertoires showed restricted unique TRB V-J pairs and skewed V and J gene usage, most marked in regulatory T cells. Conventional CD4+ T cells from CD3G-deficient patients were enriched for hydrophobic residues at CDR3 positions 6 and 7, suggesting more self-reactive specificities.

As regards this clone: Its cognate antigen has yet to be identified. Base qualities are not provided; no much larger clone lies one nucleotide away.

Looking up the germline V gene yields CDR1 SGHNT and CDR2 YENEEA. The cysteine opens and the phenylalanine closes a CDR3 of 16 amino acids. CDR3 DNA only is kept here, 48 bases in frame from base 1. V is trimmed back by 5 bases and J by 7 bases, and the junction contains 11 bases that no gene match accounts for. In the multiplex PCR, 52 forward TRBV primers and 13 reverse TRBJ primers were used, and assay-based and computational corrections were applied for amplification bias. Within the immunoSEQ assay, multiplex PCR amplified rearranged TRB loci from genomic DNA. Sequencing of the TRB amplicons was done on an Illumina HiSeq platform. Per the original workflow: Raw sequences were error-filtered and aligned to reference gene sequences by custom algorithms and were subsequently analyzed with the immunoSEQ online tools. Frequencies of productive and nonproductive TRB rearrangements were assessed among unique sequences as well as among total sequences. The likelihood of self-reactivity was estimated by examining two features, hydrophobicity and amino acid composition, of TRB CDR3 positions 6 and 7. For group comparisons, t tests, Mann-Whitney tests or two-way ANOVA were performed in Prism software. TCRdb limited this immuneACCESS table to in-frame rearrangements with V and J called. A share of clones is missing; checked studies link under half to unresolved V genes, and the rest is unexplained. V, J and clone size reflect that table, while D and trimming were determined from the DNA. This sample holds tens of thousands of clones; under 95% were observed only once. The leading ten clones occupy 1.5% to 1.9% of the sample.

Evidence of autoimmunity was present in all CD3G-deficient patients, and the autoimmunity was more severe in two of the patients. Patients were tested at ages ranging from 2 to 39 years, and reduced naive and increased memory CD4+ and CD8+ T-cell proportions were found in the patients. CD4+ cells were FACS-sorted into CD25-high CD127-low regulatory T cells and CD25-low CD127-high conventional CD4+ T cells. About six individuals with CD3G deficiency made up the patient group. An international network of physicians spanning the United States, Europe and Asia provided the patient samples and clinical data. Ficoll density separation was used to isolate peripheral blood mononuclear cells.

The chain links TRBV11-3 with TRBJ2-2, and TRBD2 matches 9 of the central bases. The receptor comes from a person between 18 and 30 years old with CD3G deficiency. Sample: conventional CD4+ T cells sorted from blood. Here the CDR3 is given as CASSPDSGGRVGELFF. Read as DNA, the sequence is TGTGCCAGCAGCCCGGATAGCGGGGGCCGGGTCGGGGAGCTGTTTTTT.